The present T cell receptor beta chain was sequenced within a study of blood T cell repertoires in COVID-19. The overall study: Acute and convalescent COVID-19 specimens originated in the United States, Italy and Spain. PBMCs, B-cell-depleted T cells, or T cells provided the cDNA or gDNA that made up the material.

The V segment lost 5 bases and the J segment 7 bases; nucleotides outside the gene matches: 7. Germline-derived CDR1 and CDR2 are LNHDA and SQIVND (reference sequence). CDR3 size: 15 residues. As handled by the study authors: Reference gene primer amplification in the assay estimated nucleated cell counts. Profiled with immunoSEQ multiplex PCR; TCRdb holds only in-frame clones, not every one. Clone size and the V and J calls come from that table; the DNA yielded D and trimming. The table records some 180,000 clones, approximately 80% of them present only once. The sequenced sample consisted of peripheral blood. The chain combines TRBV19 with TRBJ1-5; 11 nucleotides match TRBD1. The TCR was taken from a man between 50 and 59 years old who had recovered from COVID-19. The CDR3 is CASSADRGLGQPQHF. The CDR3 DNA reads as TGTGCCAGTAGTGCGGACAGGGGGCTTGGGCAGCCCCAGCATTTT.